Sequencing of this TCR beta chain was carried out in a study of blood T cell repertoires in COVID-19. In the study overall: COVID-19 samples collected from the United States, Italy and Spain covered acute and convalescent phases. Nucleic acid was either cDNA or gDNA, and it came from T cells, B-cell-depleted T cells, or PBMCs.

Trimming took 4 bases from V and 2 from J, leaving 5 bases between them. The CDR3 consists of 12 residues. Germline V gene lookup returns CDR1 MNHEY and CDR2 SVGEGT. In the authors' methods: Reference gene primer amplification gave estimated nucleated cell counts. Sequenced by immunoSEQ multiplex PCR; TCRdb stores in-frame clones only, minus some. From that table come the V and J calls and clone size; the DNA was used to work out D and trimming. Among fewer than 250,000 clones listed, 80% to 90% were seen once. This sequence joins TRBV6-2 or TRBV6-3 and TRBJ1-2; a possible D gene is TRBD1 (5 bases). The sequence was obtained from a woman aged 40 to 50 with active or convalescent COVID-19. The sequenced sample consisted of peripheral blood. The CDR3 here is CASSSGNYGYTF. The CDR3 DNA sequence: TGTGCCAGCAGTTCAGGGAACTATGGCTACACCTTC.